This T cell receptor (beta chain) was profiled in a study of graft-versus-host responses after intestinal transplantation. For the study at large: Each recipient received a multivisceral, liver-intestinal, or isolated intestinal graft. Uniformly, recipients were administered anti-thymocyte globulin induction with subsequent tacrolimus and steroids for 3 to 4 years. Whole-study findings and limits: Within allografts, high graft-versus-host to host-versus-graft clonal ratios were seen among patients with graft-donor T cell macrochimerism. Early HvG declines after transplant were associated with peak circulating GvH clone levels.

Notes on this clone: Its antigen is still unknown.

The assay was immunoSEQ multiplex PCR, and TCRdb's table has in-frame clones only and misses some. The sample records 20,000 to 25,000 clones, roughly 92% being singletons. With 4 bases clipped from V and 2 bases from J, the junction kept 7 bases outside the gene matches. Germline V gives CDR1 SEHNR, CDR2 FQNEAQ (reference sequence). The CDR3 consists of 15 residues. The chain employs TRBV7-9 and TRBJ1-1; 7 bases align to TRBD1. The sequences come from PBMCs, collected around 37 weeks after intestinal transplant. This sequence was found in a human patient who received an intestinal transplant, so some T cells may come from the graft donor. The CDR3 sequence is CASSWRTGFNTEAFF. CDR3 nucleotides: TGTGCCAGCAGCTGGCGGACAGGATTTAACACTGAAGCTTTCTTT.